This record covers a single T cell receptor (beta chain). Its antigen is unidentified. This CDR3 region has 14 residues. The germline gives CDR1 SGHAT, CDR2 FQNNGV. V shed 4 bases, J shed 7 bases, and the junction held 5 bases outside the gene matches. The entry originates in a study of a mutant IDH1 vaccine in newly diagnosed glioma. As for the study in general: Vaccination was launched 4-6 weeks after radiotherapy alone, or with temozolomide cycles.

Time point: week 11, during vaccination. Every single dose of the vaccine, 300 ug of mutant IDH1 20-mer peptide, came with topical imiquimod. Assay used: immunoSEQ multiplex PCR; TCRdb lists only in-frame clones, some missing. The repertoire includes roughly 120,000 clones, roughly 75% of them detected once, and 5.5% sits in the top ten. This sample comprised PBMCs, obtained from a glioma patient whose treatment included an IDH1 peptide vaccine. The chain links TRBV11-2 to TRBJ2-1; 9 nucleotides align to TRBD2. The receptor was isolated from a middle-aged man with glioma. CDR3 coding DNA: TGTGCCAGCAGCTCGACTAGCGGCCGGAATGAGCAGTTCTTC. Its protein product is CASSSTSGRNEQFF. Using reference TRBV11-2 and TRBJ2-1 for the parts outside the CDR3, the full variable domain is EAGVAQSPRYKIIEKRQSVAFWCNPISGHATLYWYQQILGQGPKLLIQFQNNGVVDDSQLPKDRFSAERLKGVDSTLKIQPAKLEDSAVYLCASSSTSGRNEQFFGPGTRLTVL.